This T cell receptor (beta chain) stems from a study of CD4+ T cells in melanoma. Study outcomes and limitations: Reportedly, melanoma neoantigen-specific CD4+ T cells showed varied differentiation states. A reported correlation linked neoantigen-specific CD4+ T cells to CD8+, macrophage and B cell function.

Generated by immunoSEQ multiplex PCR, the TCRdb table keeps only in-frame clones and is missing some. The table lists about 4,200 clones, 50% to 75% of them singletons. Trimming took 0 bases from V and 4 from J, leaving 11 bases between them. CDR1 is MRHNA and CDR2 is SNTAGT in the germline V gene. The CDR3 has 15 residues. On this clone: Antigen specificity is unknown.

The chain is built from TRBV6-4 and TRBJ2-3; tentatively, D is TRBD2 (7 bases). This receptor was obtained from a human donor with melanoma. The sample taken for sequencing was cells from a culture (not recorded whether cultured in vitro). CDR3 in amino acids: CASSDSIGGPDTQYF. CDR3 nucleotides: TGTGCCAGCAGTGACTCGATCGGGGGGCCAGATACGCAGTATTTT.